Shown below are 13 T cell receptor beta chains from a single sample sequenced in a study of cytomegalovirus exposure and HLA in healthy donors. TCRdb keeps only in-frame clones here, not all; method: immunoSEQ multiplex PCR. Of around 150,000 clones listed, roughly 95% are singletons. Input material: PBMCs. The receptors were sampled from a woman aged 18-30 years in good health and CMV-seronegative.

The J gene is TRBJ2-7, the V gene TRBV11-2; TRBD1 aligns across 8 bases. This CDR3 comprises 18 residues. Germline CDR1 and CDR2: SGHAT and FQNNGV. V lost 0 bases and J lost 9; bases outside the gene matches: 19. The CDR3 protein is CASSLDLSRGRGQRRQYF. DNA of the CDR3: TGTGCCAGCAGCTTAGATCTATCCCGGGGCAGGGGGCAACGTAGGCAGTACTTC.

CDR3: CSARAGETQYF. As DNA, the CDR3 is TGCAGTGCTAGGGCGGGGGAGACCCAGTACTTC. The gene calls are TRBV20-1 and TRBJ2-5, with a possible D match to TRBD2 (6 bases). This CDR3 spans 11 amino acids. CDR1 DFQATT and CDR2 SNEGSKA come from the germline V gene (reference sequence). V was clipped by 3 bases and J by 5 bases, with 7 bases between them.

The V call is TRBV5-1, the J call TRBJ1-2; possibly TRBD1 for D (5 bases). The CDR3 has 13 residues. Per germline, CDR1 SGHRS and CDR2 YFSETQ. Trimming took off 3 bases at V and 7 bases at J, with 13 bases between the two ends. CDR3 region: CASSYQGLGGYTF. The CDR3 DNA reads TGCGCCAGCAGCTATCAGGGTTTGGGTGGCTACACCTTC.

This chain connects TRBV29-1 to TRBJ2-5; D is perhaps TRBD2 (6 bases). V was shortened by 5 bases and J by 1 base, with 11 bases between the two germline ends. This CDR3 has 13 amino acids. Germline CDR1 and CDR2: SQVTM and ANQGSEA. CDR3 sequence (DNA): TGCAGCGTTCGGGGTAGCGGCCAAGAGACCCAGTACTTC. It translates to CSVRGSGQETQYF.

V usage is TRBV4-1 and J usage is TRBJ2-7; possible D gene TRBD1, 6 bases. Trimming took 2 bases from V and 5 from J, leaving 13 bases between them. Germline CDR1 is MGHRA and CDR2 is YSYEKL. This CDR3 comprises 14 residues. The CDR3 sequence is CASSQQGSMNEQYF. In nucleotides, the CDR3 is TGCGCCAGCAGCCAACAGGGGAGTATGAACGAGCAGTACTTC.

This clone was recorded once. This sequence joins TRBV19 and TRBJ2-4; 8 positions agree with TRBD1. J was trimmed by 1 base and V by 9 bases; bases with no gene match: 8. Germline V gives CDR1 LNHDA, CDR2 SQIVND (reference sequence). This CDR3 has 15 residues. The CDR3 nucleotides read TGTGCCAGCTCAGGGGGCGCTGGGGCCAAAAACATTCAGTACTTC. Translation: CASSGGAGAKNIQYF.

The chain combines TRBV27 with TRBJ1-1, with D perhaps matching TRBD1 (6 bases). CDR1 and CDR2 (germline): MNHEY, SMNVEV (reference sequence). V lost 4 bases and J lost 0, with 12 bases in between. The CDR3 loop spans 15 amino acids. The CDR3 DNA is TGTGCCAGCAGTTCTTTACAGGGTATGAACACTGAAGCTTTCTTT. Amino acid sequence: CASSSLQGMNTEAFF.

J is TRBJ2-3 and V is TRBV7-3; 8 bases line up with TRBD2. Trimming took 5 bases from V and 1 from J; bases not matched to a gene: 2. The germline CDR1 and CDR2 sequences are SGHTA and FQGTGA. The CDR3 is 14 residues long. Written as DNA, the CDR3 is TGTGCCAGCAGCCCCGGGGGGGGCACAGATACGCAGTATTTT. It codes for CASSPGGGTDTQYF.

V usage is TRBV25-1 and J usage is TRBJ2-5, with a possible D match to TRBD1 (6 bases). Germline CDR1 reads MGHDK; CDR2 reads SYGVNS. Trimming removed 1 base at V and 4 bases at J, with 10 bases between. This CDR3 spans 14 amino acids. Here the CDR3 reads CASSEFGRGETQYF. The CDR3 nucleotides are TGTGCCAGCAGTGAATTCGGCAGGGGAGAGACCCAGTACTTC.

CDR3 in amino acids: CASSSQGTEAFF. The CDR3 region has the DNA TGTGCCAGCAGCTCTCAGGGTACTGAAGCTTTCTTT. The chain combines TRBV6-6 with TRBJ1-1; maybe TRBD1 (5 bases). CDR3 length: 12 amino acids. Looked up from germline, CDR1 is MNHNY and CDR2 is SVGAGI (reference sequence). With 6 bases removed from V and 5 bases from J, the gap between germline ends came to 10 bases.

The chain couples TRBV29-1 to TRBJ2-2, with TRBD1 matching 8 bases. J lost 1 base, V lost 6 bases, and 7 bases had no gene match. Germline V CDR1 and CDR2: SQVTM, ANQGSEA. This CDR3 comprises 15 residues. The CDR3 DNA reads as TGCAGCGTCCGCCTCGGGACAGGGAACACCGGGGAGCTGTTTTTT. Its translation is CSVRLGTGNTGELFF.

This chain uses TRBV5-5 with TRBJ2-2; 10 bases map to TRBD2. V shed 0 bases, J shed 0 bases, and the junction held 8 bases outside the gene matches. In germline, CDR1 is SGHKS, CDR2 YYEKEE (reference sequence). This CDR3 comprises 19 residues. CDR3: CASSLVSAGGLPNTGELFF. For the CDR3, the DNA is TGTGCCAGCAGCTTGGTGTCAGCGGGGGGGCTGCCGAACACCGGGGAGCTGTTTTTT.

This rearrangement joins TRBV9 to TRBJ2-7; 10 bases line up with TRBD1. V shed 3 bases and J 0 bases; nucleotides not matched to a gene: 9. Germline V gene sequence: CDR1 SGDLS, CDR2 YYNGEE. The CDR3 loop spans 17 amino acids. Here the CDR3 DNA reads TGTGCCAGCAGCGCTAAACCGGGACAGGGGTTCTCCTACGAGCAGTACTTC. This translates into CASSAKPGQGFSYEQYF.